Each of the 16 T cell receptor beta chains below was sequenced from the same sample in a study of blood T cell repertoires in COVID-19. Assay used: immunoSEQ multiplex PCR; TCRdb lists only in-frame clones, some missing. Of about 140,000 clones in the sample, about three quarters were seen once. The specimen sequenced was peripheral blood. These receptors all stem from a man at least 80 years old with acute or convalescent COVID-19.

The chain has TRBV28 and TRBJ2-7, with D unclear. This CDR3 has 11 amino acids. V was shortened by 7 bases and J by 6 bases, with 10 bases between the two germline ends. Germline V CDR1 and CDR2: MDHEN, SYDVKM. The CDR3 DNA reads TGTGCCAGCATTTTCAGGTCCGAGCAGTACTTC. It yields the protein CASIFRSEQYF.

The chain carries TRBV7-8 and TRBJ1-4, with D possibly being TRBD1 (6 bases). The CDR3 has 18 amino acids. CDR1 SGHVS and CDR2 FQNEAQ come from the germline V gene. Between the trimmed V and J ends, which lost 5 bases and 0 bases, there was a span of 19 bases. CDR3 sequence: CASSRETGTTPTNEKLFF. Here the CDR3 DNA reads TGTGCCAGCAGCAGAGAGACCGGGACAACTCCAACTAATGAAAAACTGTTTTTT.

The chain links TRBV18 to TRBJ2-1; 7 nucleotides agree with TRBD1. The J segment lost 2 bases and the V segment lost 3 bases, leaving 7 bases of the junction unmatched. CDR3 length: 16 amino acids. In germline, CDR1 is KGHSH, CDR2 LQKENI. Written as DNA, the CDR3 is TGTGCCAGCTCACCGTCGACAGGGCCGGCCTACAATGAGCAGTTCTTC. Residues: CASSPSTGPAYNEQFF.

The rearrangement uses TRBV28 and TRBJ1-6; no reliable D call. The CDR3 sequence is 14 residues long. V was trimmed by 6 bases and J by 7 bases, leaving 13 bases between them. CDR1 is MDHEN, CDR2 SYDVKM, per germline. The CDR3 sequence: CASRTHRGNSPLHF. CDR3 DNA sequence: TGTGCCAGCAGAACCCACCGCGGGAATTCACCCCTCCACTTT.

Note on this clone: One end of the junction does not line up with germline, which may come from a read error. The CDR3 reads CASSLTGGQHEQYF. The CDR3 nucleotides are TGTGCCAGCAGCCTAACCGGGGGACAGCACGAGCAGTACTTC. The chain joins TRBV7-3 to TRBJ2-7; maybe TRBD1 (7 bases). CDR1 and CDR2 from the germline V gene are SGHTA and FQGTGA. The CDR3 has 14 residues.

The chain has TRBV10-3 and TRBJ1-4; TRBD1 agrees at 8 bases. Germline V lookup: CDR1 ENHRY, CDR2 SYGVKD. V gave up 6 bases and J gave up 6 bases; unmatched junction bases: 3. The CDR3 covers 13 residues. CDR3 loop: CAISPGQDEKLFF. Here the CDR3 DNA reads TGTGCCATCAGCCCGGGACAGGATGAAAAACTGTTTTTT.

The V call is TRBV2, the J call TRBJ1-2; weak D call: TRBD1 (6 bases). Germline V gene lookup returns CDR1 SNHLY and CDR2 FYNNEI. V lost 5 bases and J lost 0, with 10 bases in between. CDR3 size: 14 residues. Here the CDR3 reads CASSPRTANYGYTF. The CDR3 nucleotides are TGTGCCAGCAGTCCCCGGACAGCTAACTATGGCTACACCTTC.

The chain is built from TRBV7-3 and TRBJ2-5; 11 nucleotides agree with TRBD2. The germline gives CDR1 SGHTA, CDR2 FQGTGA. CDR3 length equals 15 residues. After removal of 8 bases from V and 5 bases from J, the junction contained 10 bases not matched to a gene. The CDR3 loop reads CASGISGGAWETQYF. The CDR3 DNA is TGTGCCAGCGGAATTAGCGGGGGGGCATGGGAGACCCAGTACTTC. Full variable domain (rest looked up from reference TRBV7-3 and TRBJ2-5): GAGVSQTPSNKVTEKGKYVELRCDPISGHTALYWYRQSLGQGPEFLIYFQGTGAADDSGLPNDRFFAVRPEGSVSTLKIQRTERGDSAVYLCASGISGGAWETQYFGPGTRLLVL.

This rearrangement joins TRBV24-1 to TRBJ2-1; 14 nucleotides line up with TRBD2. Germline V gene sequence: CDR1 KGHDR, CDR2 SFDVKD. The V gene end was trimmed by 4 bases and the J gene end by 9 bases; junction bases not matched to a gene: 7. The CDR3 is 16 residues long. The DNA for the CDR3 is TGTGCCACCAGTGACTGGACTAGCGGGGGGTCGGGTGAGCAGTTCTTC. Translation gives CATSDWTSGGSGEQFF.

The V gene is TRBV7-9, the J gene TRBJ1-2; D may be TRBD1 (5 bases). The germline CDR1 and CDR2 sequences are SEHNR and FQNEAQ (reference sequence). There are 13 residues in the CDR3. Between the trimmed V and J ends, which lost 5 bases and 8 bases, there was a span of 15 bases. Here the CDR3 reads CASSPSGGNGYTF. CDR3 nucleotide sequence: TGTGCCAGCAGCCCGAGTGGGGGGAACGGCTACACCTTC.

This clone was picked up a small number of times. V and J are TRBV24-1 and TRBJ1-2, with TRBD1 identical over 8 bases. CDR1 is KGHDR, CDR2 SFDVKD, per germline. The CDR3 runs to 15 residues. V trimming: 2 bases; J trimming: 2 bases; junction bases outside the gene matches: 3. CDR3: CATSDSHRGNYGYTF. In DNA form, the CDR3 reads TGTGCCACCAGTGATTCTCACAGGGGGAACTATGGCTACACCTTC.

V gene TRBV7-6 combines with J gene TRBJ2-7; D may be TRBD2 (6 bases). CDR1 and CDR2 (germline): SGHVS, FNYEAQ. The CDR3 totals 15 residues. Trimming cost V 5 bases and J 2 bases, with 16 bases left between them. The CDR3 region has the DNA TGTGCCAGCAGCCCCCGGGCGGGGCGGACCTACGAGCAGTACTTC. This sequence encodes CASSPRAGRTYEQYF.

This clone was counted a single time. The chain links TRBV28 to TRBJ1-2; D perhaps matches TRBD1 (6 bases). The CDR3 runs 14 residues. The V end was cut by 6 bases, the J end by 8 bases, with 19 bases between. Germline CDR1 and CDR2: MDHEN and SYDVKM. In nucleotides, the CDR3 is TGTGCCAGCAGACCGCGGACAGCGGTATGGGGCTACACCTTC. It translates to CASRPRTAVWGYTF.

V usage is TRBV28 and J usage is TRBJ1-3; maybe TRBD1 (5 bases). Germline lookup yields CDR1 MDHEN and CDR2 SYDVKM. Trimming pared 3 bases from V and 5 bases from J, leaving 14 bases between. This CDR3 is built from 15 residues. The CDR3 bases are TGTGCCAGCAGTTTTGAGGGACTGGGCCGAAACACCATATATTTT. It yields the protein CASSFEGLGRNTIYF.

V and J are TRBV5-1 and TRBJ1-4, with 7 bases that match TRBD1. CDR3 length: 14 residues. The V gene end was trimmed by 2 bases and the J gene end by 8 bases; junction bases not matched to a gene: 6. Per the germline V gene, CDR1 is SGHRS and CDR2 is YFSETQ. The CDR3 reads CASSFDRAQEKLFF. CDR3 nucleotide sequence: TGCGCCAGCAGCTTCGACAGGGCCCAGGAAAAACTGTTTTTT.

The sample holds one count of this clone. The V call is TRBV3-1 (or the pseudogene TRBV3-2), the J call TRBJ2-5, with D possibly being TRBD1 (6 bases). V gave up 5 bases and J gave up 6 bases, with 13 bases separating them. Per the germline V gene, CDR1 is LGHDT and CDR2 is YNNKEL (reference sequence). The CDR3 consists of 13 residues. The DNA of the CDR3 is TGTGCCAGCAGCTTCTGGACAGCTAAGACCCAGTACTTC. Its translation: CASSFWTAKTQYF.